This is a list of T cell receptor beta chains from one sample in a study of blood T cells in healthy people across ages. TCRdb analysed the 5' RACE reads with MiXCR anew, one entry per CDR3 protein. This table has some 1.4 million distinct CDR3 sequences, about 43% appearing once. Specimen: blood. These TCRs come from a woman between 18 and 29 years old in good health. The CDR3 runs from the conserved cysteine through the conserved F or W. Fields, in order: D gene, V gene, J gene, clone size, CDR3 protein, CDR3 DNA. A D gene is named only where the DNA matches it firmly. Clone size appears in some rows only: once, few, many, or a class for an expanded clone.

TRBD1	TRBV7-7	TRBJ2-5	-	CASSPTGTGQETQYF	TGTGCTAGCAGCCCAACCGGGACAGGGCAAGAGACCCAGTACTTC
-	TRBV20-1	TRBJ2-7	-	CSALPSSSAYEQYF	TGCAGTGCTCTCCCTTCGAGCAGCGCCTACGAGCAGTACTTC
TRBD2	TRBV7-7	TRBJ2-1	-	CASSTLAGGRYNEQFF	TGTGCCAGCAGCACCCTAGCGGGAGGACGCTACAATGAGCAGTTCTTC
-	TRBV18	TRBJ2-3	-	CASLPGADTDTQYF	TGTGCCAGCTTACCAGGGGCCGACACAGATACGCAGTATTTT
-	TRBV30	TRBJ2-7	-	CAWVHEEGPYEQYF	TGTGCCTGGGTACACGAAGAGGGCCCCTACGAGCAGTACTTC
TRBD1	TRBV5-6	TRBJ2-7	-	CASSTRDRAYEQYF	TGTGCCAGCAGCACCCGGGACAGGGCCTACGAGCAGTACTTC
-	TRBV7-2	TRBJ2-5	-	CASSRGSRETQYF	TGTGCCAGCAGCCGGGGGTCTAGGGAGACCCAGTACTTC
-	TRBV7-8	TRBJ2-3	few	CASSLPVGGTDTQYF	TGTGCCAGCAGCTTACCCGTCGGGGGCACAGATACGCAGTATTTT
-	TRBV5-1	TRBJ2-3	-	CASSLLGLASTDTQYF	TGCGCCAGCAGCTTGCTTGGACTTGCTAGCACAGATACGCAGTATTTT
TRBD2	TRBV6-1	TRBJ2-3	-	CAGSEGWTSGRDTQYF	TGTGCCGGCAGTGAAGGTTGGACTAGCGGGAGAGATACGCAGTATTTT
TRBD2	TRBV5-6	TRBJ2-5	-	CASSLALAGGTETQYF	TGTGCCAGCAGCTTGGCGCTAGCGGGAGGCACCGAGACCCAGTACTTC
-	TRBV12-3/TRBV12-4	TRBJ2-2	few	CASSSETGELFF	TGTGCCAGCAGTTCCGAGACCGGGGAGCTGTTTTTT
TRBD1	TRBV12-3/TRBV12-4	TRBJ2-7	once	CASSIPGTVYNEQYF	TGTGCCAGCAGCATACCAGGGACAGTTTACAATGAGCAGTACTTC
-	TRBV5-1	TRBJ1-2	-	CASSPNYPGANYGYTF	TGCGCCAGCAGCCCTAATTATCCGGGCGCTAACTATGGCTACACCTTC
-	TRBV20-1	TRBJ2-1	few	CSAVQTSYNEQFF	TGCAGTGCGGTGCAGACCTCCTACAATGAGCAGTTCTTC
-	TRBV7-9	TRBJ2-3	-	CASLRAGTDTQYF	TGTGCCAGCCTGCGGGCCGGCACAGATACGCAGTATTTT
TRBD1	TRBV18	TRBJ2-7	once	CASSRSRDREIYEQYF	TGTGCCAGCTCGCGTAGCCGGGACAGGGAAATTTACGAGCAGTACTTC
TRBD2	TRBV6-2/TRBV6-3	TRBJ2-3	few	CASRTSGSVDTQYF	TGTGCCAGCAGGACTAGCGGGTCTGTAGATACGCAGTATTTT
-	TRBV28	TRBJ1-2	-	CASSLEQGRGGYTF	TGTGCCAGCAGTCTCGAGCAGGGGAGGGGAGGCTACACCTTC
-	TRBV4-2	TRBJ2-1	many	CASSQDQGGTSYNEQFF	TGTGCCAGCAGCCAAGATCAAGGGGGGACCTCCTACAATGAGCAGTTCTTC
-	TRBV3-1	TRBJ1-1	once	CASSQQGCEAFF	TGTGCCAGCAGCCAACAGGGGTGTGAAGCTTTCTTT
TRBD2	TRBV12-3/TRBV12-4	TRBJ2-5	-	CASSFSGGKETQYF	TGTGCCAGCAGTTTCTCCGGGGGGAAAGAGACCCAGTACTTC
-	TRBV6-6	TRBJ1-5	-	CASSPNPSQGGNQPQHF	TGTGCCAGCAGTCCTAACCCCTCCCAGGGCGGGAATCAGCCCCAGCATTTT
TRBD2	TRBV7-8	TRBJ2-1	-	CASSTGLVSNEQFF	TGTGCCAGCAGCACTGGACTAGTTTCCAATGAGCAGTTCTTC
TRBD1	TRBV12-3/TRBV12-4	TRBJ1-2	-	CASSAQGAWGYTF	TGTGCCAGCAGTGCGCAGGGGGCCTGGGGCTACACCTTC
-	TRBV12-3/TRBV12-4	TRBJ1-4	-	CASSLDSSREKLFF	TGTGCCAGCAGCTTAGACAGTTCGAGGGAAAAACTGTTTTTT
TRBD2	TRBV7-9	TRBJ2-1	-	CASSLAGGPSYYNEQFF	TGTGCCAGCAGCTTAGCGGGAGGGCCCTCCTATTACAATGAGCAGTTCTTC
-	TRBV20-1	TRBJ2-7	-	CSALSGTEPSYEQYF	TGCAGTGCCCTCTCGGGGACGGAACCCTCCTACGAGCAGTACTTC
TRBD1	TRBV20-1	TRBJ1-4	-	CGRLEGQGRTNEKLFF	TGCGGCCGACTTGAGGGACAGGGGCGAACTAATGAAAAACTGTTTTTT
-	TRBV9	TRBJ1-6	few	CASKGDYSPLHF	TGTGCCAGCAAAGGAGACTATTCACCCCTCCACTTT
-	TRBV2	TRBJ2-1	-	CASGRGALDNEQFF	TGTGCCAGCGGGAGGGGGGCTCTCGACAATGAGCAGTTCTTC
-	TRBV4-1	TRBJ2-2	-	CASSDGVTGELFF	TGCGCCAGCAGCGACGGGGTCACCGGGGAGCTGTTTTTT
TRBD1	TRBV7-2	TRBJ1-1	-	CASSPITGGGTEAFF	TGTGCCAGCAGTCCCATAACAGGGGGCGGCACTGAAGCTTTCTTT
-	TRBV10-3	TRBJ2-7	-	CAISDDGPTNEQYF	TGTGCCATCAGTGATGACGGACCGACCAATGAGCAGTACTTC
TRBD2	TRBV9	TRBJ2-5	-	CASSVVSGGFYNEQYF	TGTGCCAGCAGCGTTGTGAGCGGGGGGTTCTACAATGAGCAGTACTTC
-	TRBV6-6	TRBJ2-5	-	CASKSETQYF	TGTGCCAGCAAGAGTGAGACCCAGTACTTC
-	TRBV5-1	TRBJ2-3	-	CASSRESGRDTQYF	TGCGCCAGCAGCCGGGAGTCCGGTCGAGATACGCAGTATTTT
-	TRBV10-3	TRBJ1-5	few	CAISDREGQPQHF	TGTGCCATCAGTGACAGGGAAGGACAGCCCCAGCATTTT
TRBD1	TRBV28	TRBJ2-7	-	CASGIPTGPDGEQYF	TGTGCCAGCGGGATCCCGACAGGGCCTGACGGCGAGCAGTACTTC
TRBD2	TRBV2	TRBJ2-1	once	CASSEDLAGGTEQFF	TGTGCCAGCAGTGAAGATCTAGCGGGGGGCACTGAGCAGTTCTTC
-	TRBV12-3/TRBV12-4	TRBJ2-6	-	CASSFGAAPLVNVLTF	TGTGCCAGCAGTTTTGGGGCAGCCCCCTTGGTCAACGTCCTGACTTTC
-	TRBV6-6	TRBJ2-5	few	CASSYVRDNQETQYF	TGTGCCAGCAGTTATGTCAGGGATAACCAAGAGACCCAGTACTTC
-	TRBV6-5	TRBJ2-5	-	CASSPYPEKTQYF	TGTGCCAGCAGTCCTTACCCGGAGAAGACCCAGTACTTC
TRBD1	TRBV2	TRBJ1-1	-	CASTDRDTEAFF	TGTGCCAGTACCGACAGGGACACTGAAGCTTTCTTT
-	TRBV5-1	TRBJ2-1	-	CASSSGLNSDEQFF	TGCGCCAGCAGCTCAGGTCTCAACTCCGATGAGCAGTTCTTC
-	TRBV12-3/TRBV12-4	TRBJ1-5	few	CASSLAYGYGQSNQPQHF	TGTGCCAGCAGTTTAGCGTACGGATACGGGCAGAGCAATCAGCCCCAGCATTTT
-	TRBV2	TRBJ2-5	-	CASIMPGDRQETQYF	TGTGCCAGCATTATGCCAGGGGATCGCCAAGAGACCCAGTACTTC
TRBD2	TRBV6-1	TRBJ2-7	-	CAGGTGLNEQYF	TGCGCGGGGGGGACGGGGTTGAACGAGCAGTACTTC
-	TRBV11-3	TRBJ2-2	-	CASSLGATASNTGELFF	TGTGCCAGCAGCTTAGGAGCGACAGCCTCGAACACCGGGGAGCTGTTTTTT
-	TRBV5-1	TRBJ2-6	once	CASSLPGTAGANVLTF	TGCGCCAGCAGCCTCCCAGGCACAGCTGGGGCCAACGTCCTGACTTTC
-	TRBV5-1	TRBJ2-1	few	CASSYDLGGYNEQFF	TGCGCCAGCAGTTACGACTTGGGCGGCTACAATGAGCAGTTCTTC
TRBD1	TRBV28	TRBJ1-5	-	CASPLREVQGGSRQPQHF	TGTGCCAGCCCCCTTAGGGAGGTTCAAGGGGGCTCACGTCAGCCCCAGCATTTT
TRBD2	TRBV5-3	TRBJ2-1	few	CARSLFTGTSGRNEQFF	TGTGCCAGAAGCTTGTTCACCGGGACTAGCGGACGAAATGAGCAGTTCTTC
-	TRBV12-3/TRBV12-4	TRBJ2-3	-	CASSQPGPVTDTLYF	TGTGCCAGCAGCCAGCCCGGGCCAGTCACAGATACGCTGTATTTT
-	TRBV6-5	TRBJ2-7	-	CASTWGLEDGEQYF	TGTGCCAGCACCTGGGGGCTAGAGGACGGCGAGCAGTACTTC
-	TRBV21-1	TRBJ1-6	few	CASTKDGKGKGFGSPLHF	TGTGCCAGTACCAAAGACGGGAAGGGGAAAGGGTTCGGTTCACCCCTCCACTTT
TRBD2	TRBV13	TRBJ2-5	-	CASSLAGGAQETQYF	TGTGCCAGCAGCTTAGCGGGGGGGGCTCAAGAGACCCAGTACTTC